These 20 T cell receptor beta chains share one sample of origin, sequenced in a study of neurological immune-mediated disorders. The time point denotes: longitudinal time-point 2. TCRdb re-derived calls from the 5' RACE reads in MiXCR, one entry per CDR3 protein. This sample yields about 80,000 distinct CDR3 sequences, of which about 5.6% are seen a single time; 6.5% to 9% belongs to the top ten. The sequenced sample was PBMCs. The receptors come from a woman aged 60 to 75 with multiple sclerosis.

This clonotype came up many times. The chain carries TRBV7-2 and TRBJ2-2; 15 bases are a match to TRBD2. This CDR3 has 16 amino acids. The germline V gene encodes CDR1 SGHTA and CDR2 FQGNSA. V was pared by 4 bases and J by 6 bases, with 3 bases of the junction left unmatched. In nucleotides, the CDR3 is TGTGCCAGCAGCTCGGGACTAGCGGGGGGCGCCGGGGAGCTGTTTTTT. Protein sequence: CASSSGLAGGAGELFF. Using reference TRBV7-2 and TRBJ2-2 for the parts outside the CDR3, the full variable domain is GAGVSQSPSNKVTEKGKDVELRCDPISGHTALYWYRQSLGQGLEFLIYFQGNSAPDKSGLPSDRFSAERTGGSVSTLTIQRTQQEDSAVYLCASSSGLAGGAGELFFGEGSRLTVL.

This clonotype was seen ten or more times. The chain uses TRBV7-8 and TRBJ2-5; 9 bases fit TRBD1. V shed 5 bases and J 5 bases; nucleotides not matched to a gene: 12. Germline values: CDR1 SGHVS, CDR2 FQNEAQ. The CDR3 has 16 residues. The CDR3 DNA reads TGTGCCAGCAGCCAATTCTCGGGACAGGGAGGGGAGACCCAGTACTTC. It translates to CASSQFSGQGGETQYF.

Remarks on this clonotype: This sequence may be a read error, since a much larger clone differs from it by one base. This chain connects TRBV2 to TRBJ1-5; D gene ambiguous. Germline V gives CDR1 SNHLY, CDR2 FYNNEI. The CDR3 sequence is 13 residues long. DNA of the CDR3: TGTGCCAGCAGTGTCTCTGTTAATCATCCCCAGCATTTT. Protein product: CASSVSVNHPQHF.

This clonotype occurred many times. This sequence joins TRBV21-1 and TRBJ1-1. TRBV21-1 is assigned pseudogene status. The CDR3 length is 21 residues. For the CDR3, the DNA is TGTGCCAGCAGCAAAGGGATCGCGGGACGGCGAAAGGGGGGGCGTTGGACTGAAGCTTTCTTT. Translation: CASSKGIAGRRKGGRWTEAFF.

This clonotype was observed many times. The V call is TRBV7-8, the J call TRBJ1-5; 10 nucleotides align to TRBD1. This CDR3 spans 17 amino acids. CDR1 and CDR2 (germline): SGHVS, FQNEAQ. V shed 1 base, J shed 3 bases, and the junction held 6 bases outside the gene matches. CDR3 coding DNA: TGTGCCAGCAGCTTAGGCCCGGGACAGGGGCCCAATCAGCCCCAGCATTTT. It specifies CASSLGPGQGPNQPQHF.

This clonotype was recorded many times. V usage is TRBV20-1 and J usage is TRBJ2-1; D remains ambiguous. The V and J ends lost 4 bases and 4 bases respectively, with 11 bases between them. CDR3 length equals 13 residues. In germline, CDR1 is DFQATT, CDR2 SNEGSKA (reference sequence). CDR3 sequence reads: CSAKGRVYNEQFF. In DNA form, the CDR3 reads TGCAGTGCTAAGGGTCGAGTGTACAATGAGCAGTTCTTC.

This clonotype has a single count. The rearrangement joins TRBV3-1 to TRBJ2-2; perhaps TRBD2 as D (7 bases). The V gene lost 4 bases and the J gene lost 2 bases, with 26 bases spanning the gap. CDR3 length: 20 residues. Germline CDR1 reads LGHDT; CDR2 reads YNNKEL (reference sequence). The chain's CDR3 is CASSPFGRGAVGVNTGELFF. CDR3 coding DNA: TGTGCCAGCAGCCCCTTCGGCCGGGGGGCCGTCGGAGTAAACACCGGGGAGCTGTTTTTT.

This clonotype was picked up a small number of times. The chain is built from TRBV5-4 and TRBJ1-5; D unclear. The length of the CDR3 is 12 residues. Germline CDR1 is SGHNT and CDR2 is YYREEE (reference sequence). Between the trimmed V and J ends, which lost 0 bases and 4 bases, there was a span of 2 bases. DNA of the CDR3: TGTGCCAGCAGCTTGGAGAATCAGCCCCAGCATTTT. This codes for CASSLENQPQHF.

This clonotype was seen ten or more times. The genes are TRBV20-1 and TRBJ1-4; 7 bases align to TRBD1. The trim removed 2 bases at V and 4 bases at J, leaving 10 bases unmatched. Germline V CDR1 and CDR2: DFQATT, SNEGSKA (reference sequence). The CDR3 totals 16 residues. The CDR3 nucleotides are TGCAGTGCTAGAACTCCGGGACAGCCCCTTAATGAAAAACTGTTTTTT. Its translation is CSARTPGQPLNEKLFF.

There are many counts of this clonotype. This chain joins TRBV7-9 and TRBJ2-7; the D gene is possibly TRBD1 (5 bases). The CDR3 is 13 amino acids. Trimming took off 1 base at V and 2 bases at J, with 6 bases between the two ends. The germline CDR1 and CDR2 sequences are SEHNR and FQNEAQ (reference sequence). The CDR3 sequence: CASSLGGTYEQYF. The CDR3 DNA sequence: TGTGCCAGCAGCTTAGGGGGCACCTACGAGCAGTACTTC.

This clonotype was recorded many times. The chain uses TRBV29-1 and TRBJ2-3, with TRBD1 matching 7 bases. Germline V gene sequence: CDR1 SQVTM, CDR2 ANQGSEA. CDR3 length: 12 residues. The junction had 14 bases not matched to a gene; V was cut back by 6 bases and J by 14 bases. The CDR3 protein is CSVGTDRADGYF. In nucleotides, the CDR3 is TGCAGCGTGGGGACAGATAGGGCGGATGGGTATTTT.

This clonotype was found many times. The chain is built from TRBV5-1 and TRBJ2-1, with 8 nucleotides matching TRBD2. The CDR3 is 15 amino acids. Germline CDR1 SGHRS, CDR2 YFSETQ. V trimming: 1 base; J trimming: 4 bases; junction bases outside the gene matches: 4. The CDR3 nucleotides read TGCGCCAGCAGCTTGTCGCTAGCGGGTTACAATGAGCAGTTCTTC. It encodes CASSLSLAGYNEQFF.

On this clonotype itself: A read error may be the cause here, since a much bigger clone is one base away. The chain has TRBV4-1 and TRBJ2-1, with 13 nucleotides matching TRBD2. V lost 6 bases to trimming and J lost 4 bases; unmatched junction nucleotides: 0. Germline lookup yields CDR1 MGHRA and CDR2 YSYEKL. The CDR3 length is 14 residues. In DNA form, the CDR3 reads TGCGCCAGCAGACTAGCGGGGGGGTACAATGAGCAGTTCTTC. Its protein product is CASRLAGGYNEQFF.

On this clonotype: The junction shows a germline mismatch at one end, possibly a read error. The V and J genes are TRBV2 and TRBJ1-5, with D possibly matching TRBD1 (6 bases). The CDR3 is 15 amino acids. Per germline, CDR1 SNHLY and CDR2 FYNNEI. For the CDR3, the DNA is TGTGCCAGCTTTTTAGGGGGATATAGCAATCAGACCCAGCATTTT. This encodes CASFLGGYSNQTQHF. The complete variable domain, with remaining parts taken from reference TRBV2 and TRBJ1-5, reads EPEVTQTPSHQVTQMGQEVILRCVPISNHLYFYWYRQILGQKVEFLVSFYNNEISEKSEIFDDQFSVERPDGSNFTLKIRSTKLEDSAMYFCASFLGGYSNQTQHFGDGTRLSIL.

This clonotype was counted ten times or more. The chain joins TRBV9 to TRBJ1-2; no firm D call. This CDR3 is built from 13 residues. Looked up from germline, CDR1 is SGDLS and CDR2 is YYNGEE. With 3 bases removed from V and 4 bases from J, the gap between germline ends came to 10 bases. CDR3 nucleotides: TGTGCCAGCAGCGCTACGGGGATCTATGGCTACACCTTC. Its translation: CASSATGIYGYTF.

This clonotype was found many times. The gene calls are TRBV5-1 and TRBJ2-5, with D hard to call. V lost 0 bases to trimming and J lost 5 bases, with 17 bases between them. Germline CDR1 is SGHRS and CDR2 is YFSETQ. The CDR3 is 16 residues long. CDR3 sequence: CASSLEPSLKQETQYF. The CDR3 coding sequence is TGCGCCAGCAGCTTGGAGCCGTCGCTCAAGCAGGAGACCCAGTACTTC.

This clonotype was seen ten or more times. Written as DNA, the CDR3 is TGTGCCAGCAGCGTATTCCAGGGTCTGGACGAGCAGTACTTC. It encodes CASSVFQGLDEQYF. The chain recombines TRBV5-5 with TRBJ2-7, with a tentative D call TRBD1 (5 bases). CDR1 and CDR2 from the germline V gene are SGHKS and YYEKEE (reference sequence). This CDR3 is 14 amino acids long. The V end was cut by 4 bases, the J end by 5 bases, with 16 bases between. The full variable domain, its missing parts supplied by reference TRBV5-5 and TRBJ2-7, is DAGVTQSPTHLIKTRGQQVTLRCSPISGHKSVSWYQQVLGQGPQFIFQYYEKEERGRGNFPDRFSARQFPNYSSELNVNALLLGDSALYLCASSVFQGLDEQYFGPGTRLTVT.

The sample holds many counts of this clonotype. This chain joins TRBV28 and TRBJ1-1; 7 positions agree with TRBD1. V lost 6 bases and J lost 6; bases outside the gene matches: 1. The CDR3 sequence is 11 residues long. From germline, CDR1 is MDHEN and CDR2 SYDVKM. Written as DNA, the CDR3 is TGTGCCAGCAGGGGACAGCCTGAAGCTTTCTTT. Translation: CASRGQPEAFF.

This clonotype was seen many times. The CDR3 loop reads CASSLVPRDGNEQFF. The CDR3 bases are TGCGCCAGCAGCTTGGTTCCCAGGGACGGCAATGAGCAGTTCTTC. The chain joins TRBV5-1 to TRBJ2-1; perhaps D is TRBD1 or TRBD2 (5 bases each). Germline V gene sequence: CDR1 SGHRS, CDR2 YFSETQ. CDR3 length: 15 amino acids. V lost 0 bases and J 6 bases, leaving 13 bases between the germline ends.

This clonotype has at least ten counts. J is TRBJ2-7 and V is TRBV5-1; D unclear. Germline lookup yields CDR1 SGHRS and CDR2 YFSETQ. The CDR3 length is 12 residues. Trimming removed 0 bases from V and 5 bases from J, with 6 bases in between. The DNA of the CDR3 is TGCGCCAGCAGCTTGGAAGGTAACGAGCAGTACTTC. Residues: CASSLEGNEQYF.